The rows below give T cell receptor beta chains drawn from one sample of a study of T cell repertoires in breast cancer. Each CDR3 protein is one row after TCRdb ran MiXCR on the emulsion pairing reads. This sample has approximately 40,000 distinct CDR3 sequences, with less than 55% found just once. The sequenced sample consisted of CD8+ T cells. Source of these receptors: a pool of human donors with breast cancer or a healthy control (not recorded which). The CDR3 runs from the conserved cysteine through the conserved F or W. The order of the fields is CDR3 length, clone size, J gene, V gene, D gene, CDR3 protein, CDR3 DNA. The D gene is left open where the match is weak. The size field is filled for only some rows; it gives once, few, many or a size class.

>15|once|TRBJ2-7|TRBV3-1|-
CASSQDRAGLYEQYF
TGTGCCAGCAGCCAAGATCGGGCAGGACTCTACGAGCAGTACTTC
>16|-|TRBJ2-5|TRBV7-9|-
CASSLATANPRETQYF
TGTGCCAGCAGCTTAGCCACAGCAAACCCCAGGGAGACCCAGTACTTC
>14|-|TRBJ1-4|TRBV6-1|-
CASSAPGDNEKLFF
TGTGCCAGCAGTGCCCCAGGGGATAATGAAAAACTGTTTTTT
>16|-|TRBJ1-5|TRBV19|-
CASSPRGLNSDQPQHF
TGTGCCAGTAGTCCCCGCGGCCTTAATAGCGATCAGCCCCAGCATTTT
>15|-|TRBJ2-3|TRBV5-8|TRBD1
CASSLAGGGSDTQYF
TGTGCCAGCAGCTTGGCAGGGGGCGGCTCAGATACGCAGTATTTT
>14|-|TRBJ2-3|TRBV7-3|-
CASSPSPFPDTQYF
TGTGCCAGCAGCCCGTCTCCCTTTCCTGATACGCAGTATTTT
>17|many|TRBJ1-5|TRBV28|-
CASSSNIGHLNHQPQHF
TGTGCCAGCAGTTCAAACATAGGACATTTAAACCATCAGCCCCAGCATTTT
>11|-|TRBJ1-4|TRBV10-3|-
CAISENEKLFF
TGTGCCATCAGTGAAAATGAAAAACTGTTTTTT
>16|-|TRBJ2-1|TRBV15|-
CATSRDPTASGDEQFF
TGTGCCACCAGCAGAGATCCCACAGCGTCGGGCGATGAGCAGTTCTTC
>13|-|TRBJ2-4|TRBV6-1|-
CASSERTNRKSLF
TGTGCCAGCAGTGAAAGGACTAACCGAAAATCTCTCTTC
>13|many|TRBJ1-5|TRBV6-2/TRBV6-3|-
CASSHRYNQPQHF
TGTGCCAGCAGTCACAGATACAATCAGCCCCAGCATTTT
>14|-|TRBJ1-3|TRBV7-3|-
CASSLTSGGNTIYF
TGTGCCAGCAGCTTAACTTCAGGTGGAAACACCATATATTTT
>12|-|TRBJ2-2|TRBV2|-
CASSGQSGELFF
TGTGCCAGCAGTGGACAGTCCGGGGAGCTGTTTTTT
>13|-|TRBJ1-1|TRBV7-9|-
CASSDGGNTEAFF
TGTGCCAGCAGCGATGGAGGCAACACTGAAGCTTTCTTT
>13|once|TRBJ1-1|TRBV7-2|-
CASSPWGNTEAFF
TGTGCCAGCAGCCCGTGGGGGAACACTGAAGCTTTCTTT
>14|-|TRBJ1-6|TRBV30|-
CAWSDGSYNSPLHF
TGTGCCTGGAGTGATGGTTCCTATAATTCACCCCTCCACTTT
>15|-|TRBJ1-2|TRBV20-1|-
CSARERDTKAGGYTF
TGCAGTGCTAGAGAGAGGGACACTAAAGCAGGAGGCTACACCTTC
>13|-|TRBJ1-1|TRBV15|-
CATSRGMNTEAFF
TGTGCCACCAGCAGAGGAATGAACACTGAAGCTTTCTTT
>15|few|TRBJ1-2|TRBV7-3|TRBD1
CASSFQPGTGGGYTF
TGTGCCAGCAGCTTCCAGCCCGGGACAGGTGGTGGCTACACCTTC
>14|few|TRBJ2-7|TRBV10-3|-
CAISEWPGVSEQYF
TGTGCCATCAGTGAGTGGCCAGGGGTATCCGAGCAGTACTTC
>17|-|TRBJ2-3|TRBV4-2|-
CASSQDEGWAHTDTQYF
TGTGCCAGCAGCCAAGATGAGGGGTGGGCCCACACAGATACGCAGTATTTT
>17|-|TRBJ2-7|TRBV7-2|TRBD2
CASSPGLAGVNSYEQYF
TGTGCCAGCAGCCCTGGACTAGCGGGGGTGAACTCCTACGAGCAGTACTTC
>15|few|TRBJ2-1|TRBV24-1|TRBD2
CATSDPGLADNEQFF
TGTGCCACCAGTGACCCTGGACTAGCTGACAATGAGCAGTTCTTC
>16|few|TRBJ2-1|TRBV27|TRBD1
CASGLIDRALSGEQFF
TGTGCCAGCGGATTGATAGACAGGGCACTATCGGGTGAGCAGTTCTTC
>15|-|TRBJ1-3|TRBV25-1|-
CASKGKEGFANTMYF
TGTGCCAGCAAAGGCAAGGAGGGCTTCGCAAACACCATGTATTTT
>13|few|TRBJ2-7|TRBV2|-
CASSELGLGEQYF
TGTGCCAGCAGTGAACTGGGGTTGGGCGAGCAGTACTTC
>14|-|TRBJ1-4|TRBV27|TRBD1
CASSSGTGNEKLFF
TGTGCCAGCAGTTCTGGGACAGGCAATGAAAAACTGTTTTTT
>17|-|TRBJ2-1|TRBV12-5|TRBD2
CASGLTPSGRMNNEQFF
TGTGCTAGTGGTTTGACACCAAGCGGGAGAATGAACAATGAGCAGTTCTTC
>21|-|TRBJ1-1|TRBV20-1|-
CSASASLQGITFPRTNTEAFF
TGCAGTGCTAGCGCCTCCCTCCAGGGTATCACCTTCCCGCGGACGAACACTGAAGCTTTCTTT
>15|-|TRBJ1-2|TRBV2|-
CASFRGHTTGYGYTF
TGTGCCAGCTTCCGGGGACACACGACTGGCTATGGCTACACCTTT
>11|-|TRBJ2-7|TRBV29-1|-
CSVVYTYEQYF
TGCAGCGTTGTGTATACCTACGAGCAGTACTTC
>13|-|TRBJ1-4|TRBV6-5|-
CASSYSTGHQLFF
TGTGCCAGCAGTTACTCGACGGGACATCAACTGTTTTTT
>13|-|TRBJ2-2|TRBV20-1|TRBD1
CSANRGNTGELFF
TGCAGTGCTAACAGGGGAAACACCGGGGAGCTGTTTTTT
>14|-|TRBJ2-1|TRBV6-1|-
CASSFLQVENEQFF
TGTGCCAGCAGTTTCTTACAGGTGGAGAATGAGCAGTTCTTC
>12|-|TRBJ1-2|TRBV20-1|-
CSATGQIEGYTF
TGCAGTGCTACGGGCCAAATCGAAGGCTACACCTTC
>13|few|TRBJ2-7|TRBV27|-
CASSLSGEDEQYF
TGTGCCAGCAGTTTATCGGGGGAGGACGAGCAGTACTTC
>15|-|TRBJ1-5|TRBV20-1|-
CSAGDLGQPGQPQHF
TGCAGTGCTGGAGATCTGGGACAACCTGGTCAGCCCCAGCATTTT
>15|many|TRBJ2-2|TRBV6-1|TRBD1
CASSEASRGPGELFF
TGTGCCAGCAGTGAAGCGAGCAGGGGGCCCGGGGAGCTGTTTTTT
>11|-|TRBJ1-1|TRBV28|-
CASGTGWEAFF
TGTGCCAGCGGGACCGGATGGGAAGCTTTCTTT
>15|many|TRBJ2-3|TRBV6-1|TRBD2
CASVPPSGGTDTQYF
TGTGCCAGCGTCCCTCCTAGCGGGGGTACAGATACGCAGTATTTT
>14|-|TRBJ2-2|TRBV5-1|TRBD1
CASSWGQGPGELFF
TGCGCCAGCAGCTGGGGACAGGGTCCCGGGGAGCTGTTTTTT
>14|few|TRBJ1-2|TRBV29-1|TRBD1
CSVASGTGRWGYTF
TGCAGCGTTGCCTCCGGGACAGGGAGGTGGGGCTACACCTTC
>15|-|TRBJ2-3|TRBV2|TRBD2
CASRATSGGQPTQYF
TGTGCCAGCAGGGCGACTAGCGGGGGTCAGCCGACGCAGTATTTT
>14|-|TRBJ1-1|TRBV19|-
CVSSIDPVNTEAFF
TGTGTTAGTAGTATAGACCCCGTGAACACTGAAGCTTTCTTT
>16|-|TRBJ1-4|TRBV5-1|-
CASSFGPSTTNEKLFF
TGCGCCAGCAGCTTTGGCCCCTCGACAACTAATGAAAAACTGTTTTTT
>14|-|TRBJ2-7|TRBV4-2|TRBD2
CASGQDPGGDEQYF
TGTGCCAGCGGCCAAGATCCCGGGGGGGACGAGCAGTACTTC
>11|medium-sized|TRBJ1-1|TRBV7-2|-
CASREDTEAFF
TGTGCCAGCAGGGAGGACACTGAAGCTTTCTTT
>15|-|TRBJ1-2|TRBV2|-
CASPGVRGTNYGYTF
TGTGCCAGCCCAGGGGTCCGAGGAACCAACTATGGCTACACCTTC
>15|-|TRBJ2-1|TRBV27|TRBD2
CASRAETSVYNEQFF
TGTGCCAGCAGGGCCGAGACTAGCGTCTACAATGAGCAGTTCTTC
>14|-|TRBJ1-6|TRBV3-1|-
CASSLGRGNPPLHF
TGTGCCAGCAGCCTGGGGAGAGGTAATCCACCCCTCCACTTT
>13|once|TRBJ1-2|TRBV2|-
CASSEARGVARSF
TGTGCCAGCAGTGAAGCGCGGGGGGTCGCGCGATCCTTC
>17|-|TRBJ2-3|TRBV5-1|TRBD2
CASSSPRLALSTDTQYF
TGCGCCAGCAGCTCCCCGAGACTAGCGCTTAGCACAGATACGCAGTATTTT
>15|-|TRBJ2-1|TRBV7-2|TRBD2
CASTGASGVHNEQFF
TGTGCCAGCACCGGTGCTAGCGGGGTACACAATGAGCAGTTCTTC
>15|-|TRBJ1-1|TRBV5-5|-
CASSLVWGFGTEAFF
TGTGCCAGCAGCTTGGTCTGGGGGTTTGGGACTGAAGCTTTCTTT
>14|few|TRBJ2-3|TRBV7-9|-
CASSKGQNTDTQYF
TGTGCCAGCAGCAAAGGACAGAACACAGATACGCAGTATTTT
>16|few|TRBJ2-5|TRBV20-1|TRBD2
CSARLLAGGRQETQYF
TGCAGTGCTAGACTACTTGCGGGGGGGCGGCAAGAGACCCAGTACTTC
>14|-|TRBJ1-5|TRBV15|-
CATSRDRETQPQHF
TGTGCCACCAGCAGAGACAGGGAGACTCAGCCCCAGCATTTT